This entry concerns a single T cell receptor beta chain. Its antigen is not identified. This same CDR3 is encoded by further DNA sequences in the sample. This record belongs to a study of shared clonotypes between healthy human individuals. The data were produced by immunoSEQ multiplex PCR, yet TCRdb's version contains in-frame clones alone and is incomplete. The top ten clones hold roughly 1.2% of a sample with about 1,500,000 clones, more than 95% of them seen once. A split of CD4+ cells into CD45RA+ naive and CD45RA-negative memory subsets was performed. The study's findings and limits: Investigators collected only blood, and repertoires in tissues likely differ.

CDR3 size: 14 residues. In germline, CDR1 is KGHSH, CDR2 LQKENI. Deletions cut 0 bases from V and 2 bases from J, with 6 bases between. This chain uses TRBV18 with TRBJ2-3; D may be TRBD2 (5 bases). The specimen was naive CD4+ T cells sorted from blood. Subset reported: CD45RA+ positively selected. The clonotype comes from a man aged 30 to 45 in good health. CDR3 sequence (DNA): TGTGCCAGCTCACCACCAGGACTCACAGATACGCAGTATTTT. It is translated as CASSPPGLTDTQYF.